The entry below describes one TCR beta chain. Its specificity is not known. The CDR3 runs 15 residues. The germline V gene encodes CDR1 MDHEN and CDR2 SYDVKM. J lost 8 bases, V lost 2 bases, and 4 bases had no gene match. The sample originates from a study of cytomegalovirus exposure and HLA in healthy donors. Study-wide results and limits: Later on, an analysis tied roughly 17,000 TCR beta sequences to HLA alleles at 0.05 false discovery rate. Trimming of TCR beta V- and J-genes showed a link, identified in a later analysis, to a missense DCLRE1C variant.

PCR used 60 Vbeta primers and 13 Jbeta primers. Profiling relied on immunoSEQ multiplex PCR, and the TCRdb table lists in-frame clones only, not all of them. The data contain 85,000 to 130,000 clones, around 85% of them singletons. The receptor was isolated from a man in his 60s in good health and CMV-seronegative. V gene TRBV28 combines with J gene TRBJ1-4; 11 nucleotides agree with TRBD1. Material: PBMCs. The CDR3 DNA reads TGTGCCAGCAGTTTACAGGGACAGGGGGGCGAAAAACTGTTTTTT. The encoded protein is CASSLQGQGGEKLFF.